This paragraph covers one T cell receptor (beta chain) sequence. Its antigen is not identified. The data are from a study of T cell repertoires in cytomegalovirus infection. Study-level information: Indications came from public TCR beta signatures; they pointed to CMV infection and to a matching HLA type.

Findings and caveats of the study: What dominated the ex vivo response were HLA-C-restricted CMV-specific TCR beta clonotypes.

The CDR3 is 12 residues long. CDR1 is MNHEY and CDR2 is SVGAGI in the germline V gene. V was trimmed by 7 bases and J by 5 bases, leaving 11 bases between them. TCRdb reprocessed the reads via MiXCR and lists one record per CDR3 protein. The sample has hundreds of thousands of distinct CDR3 sequences; 20% to 25% are singletons. J is TRBJ1-1 and V is TRBV6-5; D call uncertain. This TCR came from a human donor in good health (CMV status not recorded). Some clones in this sample may be carry-over from other donors' samples. The sample was CD8+ T cells from PBMCs. CDR3: CASIKSRTEAFF. CDR3 bases: TGTGCCAGCATCAAAAGCCGGACTGAAGCTTTCTTT.